The source of this TCR beta chain is a study of regulatory T cells in long-lasting Graves disease. This clonotype was detected ten times or more. The time point denotes: newly diagnosed GD, antithyroid drugs for less than 3 months. PBMC RNA served as the TCR library source. The TCR beta library used iRepertoire HTBI primers with Arm-PCR amplification of CDR3. TCRdb fed the multiplex PCR reads into MiXCR, producing one record per CDR3 protein. The sample holds about 300,000 distinct CDR3 sequences, 15% to 20% seen once. The CDR3 has 15 amino acids. Germline V lookup: CDR1 LNHDA, CDR2 SQIVND (reference sequence). Trimming stripped 7 bases from V and 5 bases from J, with 15 bases between.

The source is a female donor with Graves disease. The V call is TRBV19, the J call TRBJ1-6; D perhaps matches TRBD1 (5 bases). The specimen comprised peripheral blood mononuclear cells (PBMCs), sampled at new diagnosis, from a patient treated with antithyroid drugs. CDR3 in DNA: TGTGCCAGTATGGTAGGCGTGGGGCATAATTCACCCCTCCACTTT. Its translation is CASMVGVGHNSPLHF. Full variable domain (remainder filled in from reference TRBV19 and TRBJ1-6): DGGITQSPKYLFRKEGQNVTLSCEQNLNHDAMYWYRQDPGQGLRLIYYSQIVNDFQKGDIAEGYSVSREKKESFPLTVTSAQKNPTAFYLCASMVGVGHNSPLHFGNGTRLTVT.